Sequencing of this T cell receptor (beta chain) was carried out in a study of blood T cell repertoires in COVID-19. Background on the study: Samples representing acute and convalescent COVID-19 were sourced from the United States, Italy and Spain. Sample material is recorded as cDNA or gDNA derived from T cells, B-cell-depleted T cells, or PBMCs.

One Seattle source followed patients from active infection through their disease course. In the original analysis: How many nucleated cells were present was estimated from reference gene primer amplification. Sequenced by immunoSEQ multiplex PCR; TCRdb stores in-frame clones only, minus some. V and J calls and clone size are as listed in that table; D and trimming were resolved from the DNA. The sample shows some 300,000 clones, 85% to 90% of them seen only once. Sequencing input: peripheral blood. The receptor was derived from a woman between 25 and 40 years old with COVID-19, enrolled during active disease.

The CDR3 loop is CASIKGAEAFF. As DNA, the CDR3 is TGTGCCAGCATCAAAGGGGCTGAAGCTTTCTTT. The chain combines TRBV6-5 with TRBJ1-1; the D gene is possibly TRBD1 (5 bases). V lost 7 bases and J lost 6, with 9 bases in between. Germline CDR1 is MNHEY and CDR2 is SVGAGI. The CDR3 spans 11 residues.